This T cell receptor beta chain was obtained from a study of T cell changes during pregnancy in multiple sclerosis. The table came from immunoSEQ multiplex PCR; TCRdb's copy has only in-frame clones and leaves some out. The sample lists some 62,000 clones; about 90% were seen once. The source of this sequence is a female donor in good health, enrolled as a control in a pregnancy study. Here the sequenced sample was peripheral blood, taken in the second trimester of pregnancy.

The CDR3, as DNA: TGTGCCTGGAGTGTTATGGCGGAACGCGAAGCTTTCTTT. This translates into CAWSVMAEREAFF. The chain combines TRBV30 with TRBJ1-1; D remains unclear. CDR3 length: 13 residues. Germline V gives CDR1 GTSNPN, CDR2 SVGIG (reference sequence). V shed 0 bases and J shed 8 bases, with 13 bases lying between them.